A selection of T cell receptor beta chains follows, all from one sample in a study of cytomegalovirus exposure and HLA in healthy donors. Sequencing was performed with immunoSEQ multiplex PCR; in TCRdb, only in-frame clones are kept and a portion is missing. The profile shows 270,000 or so clones, about nine tenths of them singletons. Sequencing used PBMCs. Receptors originate from a girl aged 2-10 years in good health and CMV-seronegative. CDR3s include the opening cysteine and the closing phenylalanine or tryptophan. D genes are given only for firm matches. Expanded clones get a size class; other rows say once, few or many, or leave the size out.

J gene | clone size | V gene | D gene | CDR3 DNA | CDR3 protein
TRBJ1-1 | NA | TRBV18 | NA | TGTGCCAGCTCCTGGGGGGAAACTGAAGCTTTCTTT | CASSWGETEAFF
TRBJ2-1 | NA | TRBV29-1 | NA | TGCAGCGTTGAAGTTGGGGCTAACAGGGTCCATAAGCAGTTCTTC | CSVEVGANRVHKQFF
TRBJ2-7 | NA | TRBV7-2 | NA | TGTGCCAGCAGCTTCCGCCCCCAGGATGCGCAGTACTTC | CASSFRPQDAQYF
TRBJ1-2 | once | TRBV6-1 | TRBD1 | TGTGCCAGCAGTGACCTAGGGACAGGTCCTCTAGAGGCCTATGGCTACACCTTC | CASSDLGTGPLEAYGYTF
TRBJ1-1 | NA | TRBV5-6 | TRBD1 | TGTGCCAGCAGCTGGACCGGGACAGGGGTTTTTCAAGCTTTCTTT | CASSWTGTGVFQAFF
TRBJ1-1 | NA | TRBV21-1 | NA | TGTGCCAGCAGCAAAATTGAGGGCATGAACACTGAAGCTTTCTTT | CASSKIEGMNTEAFF
TRBJ2-3 | NA | TRBV27 | TRBD1 | TGTGCCAGCAGTATTGGGACAGGGACAGATACGCAGTATTTT | CASSIGTGTDTQYF
TRBJ1-4 | NA | TRBV11-2 | TRBD1 | TGTGCCAGCAGCTTAGGGACAGGGTATAATGAAAAACTGTTTTTT | CASSLGTGYNEKLFF
TRBJ2-3 | NA | TRBV5-1 | NA | TGCGCCAGCAGCTTGGGGGCCCAAGATACGCAGTATTTT | CASSLGAQDTQYF
TRBJ1-6 | NA | TRBV19 | NA | TGTGCCAGTAGTATGATTTTCGGGGGAAATAATTCACCCCTCCACTTT | CASSMIFGGNNSPLHF
TRBJ1-3 | NA | TRBV6-6 | NA | TGTGCCAGCAGTTTTGGGGCAGGAAACACCATATATTTT | CASSFGAGNTIYF
TRBJ2-5 | NA | TRBV18 | NA | TGTGCCAGCTCACCACCGGTTGGCAGGGCAGAGACCCAGTACTTC | CASSPPVGRAETQYF
TRBJ1-5 | NA | TRBV19 | TRBD1 | TGTGCCAGTAGTATAACCGGGACAGGGTCCCAGCCCCAGCATTTT | CASSITGTGSQPQHF
TRBJ2-3 | once | TRBV29-1 | TRBD1 | TGCAGCGTTGAGGCGACAGGGGGCGGAGATACGCAGTATTTT | CSVEATGGGDTQYF
TRBJ2-1 | NA | TRBV5-6 | TRBD2 | TGTGCCAGCAGCGCCCGACTAGCGGGAAACTCCTACAATGAGCAGTTCTTC | CASSARLAGNSYNEQFF
TRBJ1-5 | NA | TRBV19 | NA | TGTGCCAGTAGTATAGATGGAGGGAATCAGCCCCAGCATTTT | CASSIDGGNQPQHF
TRBJ2-1 | NA | TRBV28 | TRBD1 | TGTGCCAGCACCCCTTTGACAGGGGATCCCTACAATGAGCAGTTCTTC | CASTPLTGDPYNEQFF
TRBJ2-1 | once | TRBV2 | TRBD2 | TGTGCCAGCCTAGCGGGAGCTTCCTCCTACAATGAGCAGTTCTTC | CASLAGASSYNEQFF